This T cell receptor (beta chain) was profiled in a study of shared clonotypes between healthy human individuals. V dropped 1 base and J dropped 3 bases, with 13 bases sitting between them. This CDR3 has 15 residues. Germline-derived CDR1 and CDR2 are MDHEN and SYDVKM. An even split of each subset's genomic DNA across several immunoSEQ plates was performed. Assay: immunoSEQ multiplex PCR; the TCRdb copy retains only in-frame clones and omits some. The sample shows about 680,000 clones, around three quarters of them seen only once. Material for sequencing was memory CD4+ T cells sorted from blood. Subset given: CD45RA-negative fraction. This receptor was taken from a woman aged 25-40 years in good health. The chain recombines TRBV28 with TRBJ2-7; no clear D. CDR3 DNA sequence: TGTGCCAGCAGTTTATCCAACGGACCTCTCTACGAGCAGTACTTC. Translated: CASSLSNGPLYEQYF.